The 11 T cell receptor beta chains presented below share a single source sample, sequenced in a study of blood T cells in healthy people across ages. Primed by a sample-barcoded 5' primer and a J-beta primer mix, a second PCR proceeded for 7 to 11 cycles. MiXCR, run by TCRdb on the 5' RACE reads, gives a single entry per CDR3 protein. Seen here are about 1.5 million distinct CDR3 sequences, 40% to 45% observed once, and the top ten hold around 4%. Sequences were obtained from blood. The source of these receptors is a woman aged 18 to 35 in good health.

The chain carries TRBV28 and TRBJ1-2; the D gene is possibly TRBD1 (5 bases). The V end lost 6 bases, the J end lost 2 bases, and 16 bases lay between the germline ends. The CDR3 contains 15 residues. The germline V gene encodes CDR1 MDHEN and CDR2 SYDVKM. The CDR3: CASSQNRTGNYGYTF. The CDR3 DNA reads TGTGCCAGCAGCCAAAACAGGACCGGGAACTATGGCTACACCTTC.

This clonotype has only a few counts. V and J are TRBV21-1 and TRBJ1-2. TRBV21-1 is classified as a pseudogene. This CDR3 is 15 amino acids long. CDR3 in amino acids: CASSKMKGFDYGYTF. The CDR3 DNA follows: TGTGCCAGCAGCAAAATGAAAGGGTTTGACTATGGCTACACCTTC.

V and J are TRBV12-3 or TRBV12-4 and TRBJ2-5; D is perhaps TRBD2 (6 bases). CDR3 size: 16 residues. The ends were cut back, 5 bases at V and 1 base at J, with 17 bases in the middle. The CDR3 loop is CASSPSAEGLQETQYF. The CDR3 DNA is TGTGCCAGCAGTCCCTCTGCGGAGGGGCTCCAAGAGACCCAGTACTTC.

Concerning this clonotype itself: A read error may account for a junction end that differs from germline. The chain carries TRBV7-7 and TRBJ2-1, with no clear D. The CDR3 spans 15 residues. Per the germline V gene, CDR1 is SSHAT and CDR2 is FNYEAQ (reference sequence). CDR3 in DNA: TGTGCTAGCAGCCCGACCACCGTAAACTACAATGAGCAGTTCTTC. It translates to CASSPTTVNYNEQFF.

This clonotype turned up a few times. J is TRBJ2-3 and V is TRBV6-1; unclear D gene. The CDR3 is made up of 12 amino acids. V was pared by 7 bases and J by 10 bases, with 15 bases between. Germline values: CDR1 MNHNS, CDR2 SASEGT. CDR3 residues: CASTLDRIPQYF. In nucleotides, the CDR3 is TGTGCCAGCACCCTGGACCGCATCCCGCAGTATTTT.

The CDR3 DNA follows: TGTGCCAGCAGCCAAGGGCAAGCGGGAGGGGCAGATACGCAGTATTTT. This encodes CASSQGQAGGADTQYF. V is TRBV4-2 and J is TRBJ2-3; 10 bases align to TRBD2. Germline loops: CDR1 LGHNA, CDR2 YNFKEQ. After removal of 1 base from V and 4 bases from J, the junction contained 5 bases not matched to a gene. The CDR3 has 16 residues.

This clonotype was seen only a few times. The J gene is TRBJ2-7, the V gene TRBV25-1, with TRBD2 matching 9 bases. J was trimmed by 3 bases and V by 6 bases; bases with no gene match: 6. The V gene's germline CDR1 is MGHDK and CDR2 SYGVNS. The CDR3 is 14 amino acids. CDR3 nucleotide sequence: TGTGCCAGCAGCACTAGCGGGTTGGGCTACGAGCAGTACTTC. Translation: CASSTSGLGYEQYF.

This clonotype has ten or more counts. The chain is built from TRBV5-1 and TRBJ1-6, with 7 bases lining up with TRBD1. The CDR3 sequence is 15 residues long. Per germline, CDR1 SGHRS and CDR2 YFSETQ. J gave up 7 bases and V 2 bases, and 6 bases lay outside the gene matches. CDR3 nucleotides: TGCGCCAGCAGCTTCCAAGGGGGCGAAAATTCACCCCTCCACTTT. This encodes CASSFQGGENSPLHF.

There are a few counts of this clonotype. The chain couples TRBV12-3 or TRBV12-4 to TRBJ1-5; weak D call: TRBD1 (6 bases). The CDR3 contains 15 residues. The V end was cut by 6 bases, the J end by 3 bases, with 15 bases between. CDR3 in DNA: TGTGCCAGCAGGGACAGTGCTTCTACCAATCAGCCCCAGCATTTT. This translates into CASRDSASTNQPQHF.

About this clonotype: A junction end diverges from the germline sequence, so it may reflect a read error. J is TRBJ2-3 and V is TRBV20-1, with a weak D call TRBD2 (5 bases). The germline V gene encodes CDR1 DFQATT and CDR2 SNEGSKA (reference sequence). CDR3 length equals 12 residues. CDR3 protein: CSTRAPTDTQYF. CDR3 sequence (DNA): TGCAGTACTAGAGCTCCCACAGATACGCAGTATTTT.

This clonotype was observed a few times. The chain couples TRBV4-1 to TRBJ2-1; 8 bases agree with TRBD2. The CDR3 is made up of 17 amino acids. Trimming took 1 base from V and 2 from J; bases not matched to a gene: 7. Germline loops: CDR1 MGHRA, CDR2 YSYEKL. Here the CDR3 DNA reads TGCGCCAGCAGCCAAGCCTCCGGGACTAGACCCTACAATGAGCAGTTCTTC. This encodes CASSQASGTRPYNEQFF.